This T cell receptor beta chain was sequenced during a study of PD-1 blockade in mismatch repair-deficient tumors. About the research overall: Enrolled about 2012-2016, patients had progressing, pretreated mismatch repair-deficient cancers of around twelve types.

A few pembrolizumab responders had their TCRs sequenced. Using immunoSEQ multiplex PCR, the repertoire was profiled, and TCRdb retains in-frame clones only, with some absent. The data hold just under 80,000 clones, with approximately 80% observed a single time. Points on this clone: The antigen is not known.

This CDR3 comprises 16 residues. Trimming took off 3 bases at V and 8 bases at J, with 20 bases between the two ends. Germline lookup yields CDR1 MGHDK and CDR2 SYGVNS. Notes on the study in general: Tumor-resident clones, often absent from pretreatment blood, expanded after pembrolizumab and then contracted.

The V and J genes are TRBV25-1 and TRBJ2-1, with a tentative D call TRBD2 (5 bases). Sequenced material: peripheral blood, taken 44 weeks after starting pembrolizumab. The receptor's source is an adult with mismatch repair-deficient cancer. Here the CDR3 DNA reads TGTGCCAGCAGTGATACGACGCTTAGGACTGTTCATGAGCAGTTCTTC. Its translation: CASSDTTLRTVHEQFF. Full variable domain (remainder filled in from reference TRBV25-1 and TRBJ2-1): EADIYQTPRYLVIGTGKKITLECSQTMGHDKMYWYQQDPGMELHLIHYSYGVNSTEKGDLSSESTVSRIRTEHFPLTLESARPSHTSQYLCASSDTTLRTVHEQFFGPGTRLTVL.